The entry that follows covers one T cell receptor beta chain sequence. This clone showed up just a few times. Its binding antigen is unknown. Within one base of it there is no much larger clone, and no base qualities were kept. For the CD8 naive samples, CD45RO-negative cells were positively selected for CCR7, yielding a CD45RA+CCR7+ population from which TemRA cells were excluded. Donors were healthy HIV-negative adults with no recently reported acute infections or vaccinations. Every donor was a Caucasian adult residing in Nashville, Tennessee, USA. Blood was collected by leukapheresis, and PBMCs were isolated by Ficoll-Histopaque density gradient centrifugation and then cryopreserved in liquid nitrogen vapor phase. Purity and quantity of every magnetically sorted T cell population were checked by analytical flow cytometry. Genomic DNA was isolated from every sorted fraction and measured by UV absorbance on a Nanodrop 2000c.

This sample is drawn from a study of shared clonotypes between healthy human individuals (dated by TCRdb to between 2020 and 2021). General notes on the study: Three men and two women, aged 18 to 49 years, made up the cohort. For each donor, CD4 naive and CD4 memory were each run on three plates, CD8 naive on two plates, and CD8 memory on one plate. To estimate repertoire size and how much clonotype sharing occurs between individuals, the study deeply sequenced the blood TCR repertoires of several healthy adults. To increase sequencing depth and limit assay-specific biases, TCR repertoire library preparation and sequencing were carried out by different laboratories using diverse techniques. Per donor, leukapheresis produced somewhere between about 0.94 and 9 billion PBMCs. What the work shows at the level of the full study, not this receptor alone: Naive subsets generally had larger estimated clonotype richness than memory subsets did. Sharing across several donors was observed for about 4.8% of naive CD4, around 3.5% of naive CD8, roughly 2.4% of memory CD4, and about 0.39% of memory CD8 clonotypes. Incomplete sequencing was indicated by rarefaction of sorted-subset datasets, despite the large sequencing depth. Sampling was limited to blood, and TCR repertoires in tissue likely differ from TCR repertoires in blood. The small number of donors limited the genetic and exposure-history diversity represented. Compared with non-shared clonotypes, the clonotypes found in all four sorted-subset donors had higher generation probabilities. Pairwise subsampling indicated that sequencing depth was expected to affect the degree of clonotype sharing among donors.

The V and J ends are trimmed by 5 bases and 2 bases, leaving 10 bases between them. The CDR3 spans 13 residues, from the cysteine through the phenylalanine. CDR3 DNA is the only sequence kept; it has 39 bases, read in frame from the first base. CDR1 and CDR2 are drawn from the germline V gene: SNHLY, FYNNEI. TCR CDR3 regions were amplified from genomic DNA by multiplex PCR using the deep immunoSEQ assay. Extracted genomic DNA from each cell subset was spread evenly across all wells of several immunoSEQ 96-well plates, with each plate serving as a replicate. For sorted subsets, approximately 200 ng of genomic DNA, equivalent to tens of thousands of T cell genomes, went into each replicate PCR. The purified libraries were quantified using a Qubit 3.0 fluorometer, sized with a Bioanalyzer 2100, and then quantified again using the KAPA Library Quantification kit. Each immunoSEQ 96-well plate was sequenced on its own single-read 150-cycle Illumina NextSeq 550 flow cell. As for the authors' bioinformatics: The immunoSEQ output contained only junctional sequences without quality scores, so filtering could not match that applied to full-length reads. Sequences were annotated with PyIR, a Python wrapper for IgBLAST v1.9, and V/J genes and CDR3 were assigned using IMGT germline references. Reads were removed for weak V/J assignments (E-value above 1e-6), missing CDR3, stop codons, out-of-frame junctions, or ambiguous translated residues. V3J clonotypes were defined by identical inferred V gene, J gene, and CDR3 amino acid sequence. To compute the percentage overlap between repertoires, the number of shared unique clonotypes was divided by the size of the smaller repertoire. Repertoire richness was assessed with RTK rarefaction, the Chao1 estimator, and Recon v2.1 estimates of unobserved clonotypes. OLGA was used to compute generation probabilities for all TCRbeta clonotypes that the gDNA method yielded from four donors. Entries here come from immuneACCESS through TCRdb and include only in-frame sequences with V and J called. Some clones fail to appear in such tables; in the studies checked, an unresolved V gene covers under half of the shortfall, and the cause of the remainder is unknown. The V and J calls and the clone size are those of that table, but D and trimming were determined from the DNA. The sample includes 1.5 million to 2.5 million clones, with approximately 94% observed a single time. More than 0.95% of the sample belongs to the ten largest clones.

The receptor was isolated from a man aged 18 to 29 in good health. Sequenced sample: naive CD8+ T cells sorted from blood. The cell subset or site label, read with the paper, signifies: CD45RA+CCR7+. The chain is assembled from TRBV2 and TRBJ2-7; the D gene is perhaps TRBD1, on 6 matching bases. The DNA sequence is given as TGTGCCAGCAGTTACGACAGGACCTACGAGCAGTACTTC. Its protein reads: CASSYDRTYEQYF.